This TCR beta chain was sequenced for a study of CD8+CD57+ T cells in acquired aplastic anemia. Study-wide background: Sorted CD4+ and CD8+ cells gave a mean 3.2 ug DNA, range roughly 0.19 to 27.4 ug. Sequencing produced an average of about 11 million reads per healthy donor for CD4+ cells. Broader study findings: Any difference that existed in CD8+ Simpson's diversity between patients and controls was not significant.

Per germline, CDR1 MGHRA and CDR2 YSYEKL. V lost 4 bases to trimming and J lost 1 base; unmatched junction nucleotides: 9. This CDR3 region has 16 residues. This clonotype came up many times. Its target is not known. CDR3 and TCR beta VDJ profiling relied on a genomic DNA template. One entry per CDR3 protein results from TCRdb running MiXCR on the reads. The sample yields some 82,000 distinct CDR3 sequences, under 50% seen once. This clonotype originated in a human donor in good health, serving as a control. The rearrangement uses TRBV4-1 and TRBJ2-7; 8 nucleotides match TRBD2. The sequenced sample consisted of sorted CD4+, CD8+, or CD8+CD57+ T cells (not recorded which) from PBMCs. The CDR3 loop is CASSPRVAGPSYEQYF. The CDR3 DNA follows: TGCGCCAGCAGCCCTCGGGTAGCGGGGCCTTCCTACGAGCAGTACTTC.